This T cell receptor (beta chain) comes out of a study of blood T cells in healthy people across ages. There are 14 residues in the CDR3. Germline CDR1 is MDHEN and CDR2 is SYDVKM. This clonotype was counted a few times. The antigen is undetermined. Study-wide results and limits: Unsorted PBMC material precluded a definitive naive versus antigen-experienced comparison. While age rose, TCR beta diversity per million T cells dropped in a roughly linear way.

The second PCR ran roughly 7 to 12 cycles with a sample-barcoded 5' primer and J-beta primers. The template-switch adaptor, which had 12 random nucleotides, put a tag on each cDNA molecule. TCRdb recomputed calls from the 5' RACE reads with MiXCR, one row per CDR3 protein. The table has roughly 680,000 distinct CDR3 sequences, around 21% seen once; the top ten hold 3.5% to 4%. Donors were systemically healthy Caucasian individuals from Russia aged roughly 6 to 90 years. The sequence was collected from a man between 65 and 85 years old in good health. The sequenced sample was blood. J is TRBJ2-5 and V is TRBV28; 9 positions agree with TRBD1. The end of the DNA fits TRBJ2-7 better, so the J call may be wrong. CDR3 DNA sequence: TGTGCCAGCAGAAATGGACAGGGGAACTACGAGCAGTACTTC. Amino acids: CASRNGQGNYEQYF.